This T cell receptor (beta chain) was documented in a study of response to subunit inactivated influenza vaccine (dated by TCRdb to between 2018 and 2020). General notes on the study: Deep quantitative profiling of the T cell receptor repertoire was used in the study to follow responses to a trivalent subunit inactivated influenza vaccine.

The paper's findings and limits, for the study overall: The authors proposed that each seasonal influenza vaccination may bring in only a limited number of new T cells.

Library creation used RT-PCR. The sequencer listed for this sample is Illumina HiSeq 2500. The public sequencing data were trimmed at Q25 with fastp and processed into clonotypes with MiXCR by TCRdb, which kept only in-frame beta chains. For every CDR3 protein sequence, its rows merge into one entry that carries the most common genes and DNA. The table for this sample lists 500,000 to 600,000 distinct CDR3 sequences; around 15% of them were counted only once. In total, the top ten clones hold over 8.5% of the sample. This clonotype was found a few times. Its cognate antigen has yet to be identified. Base qualities are missing; no much larger clone stands one base away. From the germline V gene, CDR1 is SNHLY and CDR2 is FYNNEI. Unmatched junction bases come to 8, with V trimmed by 3 bases and J by 8 bases. The CDR3 goes from the cysteine to the phenylalanine over 16 residues. Only the CDR3 portion is preserved as DNA: 48 bases, with reading frame beginning at the first base.

Material: PBMCs from blood, obtained 12 days after vaccination. The TCR comes from a man in his forties or fifties who received an inactivated influenza vaccine. Donor details come from another sample of the same person, matched by shared clones. This chain is built from TRBV2 and TRBJ2-1, with 12 bases aligning to TRBD2. The nucleotides read TGTGCCAGCAGTGACCCTAGCGGGGGGGCTTTGGATGAGCAGTTCTTC. Translation gives CASSDPSGGALDEQFF.